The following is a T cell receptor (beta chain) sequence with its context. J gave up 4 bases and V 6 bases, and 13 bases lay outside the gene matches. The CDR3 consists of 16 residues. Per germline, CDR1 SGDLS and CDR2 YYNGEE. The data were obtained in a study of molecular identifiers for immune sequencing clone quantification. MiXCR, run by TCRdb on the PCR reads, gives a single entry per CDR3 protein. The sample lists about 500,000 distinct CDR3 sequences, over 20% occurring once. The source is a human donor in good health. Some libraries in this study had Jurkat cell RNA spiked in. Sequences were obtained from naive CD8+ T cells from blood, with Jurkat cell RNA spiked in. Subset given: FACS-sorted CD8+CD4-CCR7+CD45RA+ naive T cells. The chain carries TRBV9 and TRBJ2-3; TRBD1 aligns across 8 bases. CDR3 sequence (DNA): TGTGCCAGCACCCTAACTGGGGCAGGGGGCGCAGATACGCAGTATTTT. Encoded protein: CASTLTGAGGADTQYF.